This TCR beta chain derives from a study of blood T cell repertoires in COVID-19. Study summary: Samples representing acute and convalescent COVID-19 were sourced from the United States, Italy and Spain. PBMCs, B-cell-depleted T cells, or T cells were the source of the cDNA or gDNA that made up the material.

Clones were sequenced by immunoSEQ multiplex PCR, and TCRdb holds only the in-frame ones, with some missing. The sample records around 72,000 clones, around 87% being singletons. In germline, CDR1 is MNHEY, CDR2 SVGAGI. CDR3 length: 15 amino acids. J was trimmed by 4 bases and V by 6 bases; bases with no gene match: 10. Sequencing was done on a sample of peripheral blood. The sequence was obtained from a man aged 50 to 59 with active COVID-19. The rearrangement uses TRBV6-5 and TRBJ2-5, with 8 bases that match TRBD1. The CDR3 sequence: CASRPQGEWVETQYF. In DNA, the CDR3 is TGTGCCAGCAGACCACAGGGGGAGTGGGTAGAGACCCAGTACTTC.